The source of this TCR beta chain is a study of blood T cell repertoires in COVID-19. Study background: T cells, B-cell-depleted T cells, or PBMCs supplied cDNA or gDNA.

This CDR3 is 15 amino acids long. Germline lookup yields CDR1 SGHTA and CDR2 FQGTGA. The ends were cut back, 2 bases at V and 3 bases at J, with 11 bases in the middle. Original processing methods: It was from reference gene primer amplification that nucleated cell counts were estimated. Sequenced by immunoSEQ multiplex PCR; TCRdb stores in-frame clones only, minus some. D and trimming were read from the DNA, whereas the V and J calls and clone size are those reported in that table. The sample yields hundreds of thousands of clones, 70% to 90% seen once. Across 20 to 25 US areas, participants ranged in age from about 18 to 90 years.

The sequencing sample was made of PBMCs or T cells enriched from blood (not recorded which). This clonotype was sampled from a woman between 18 and 30 years old with acute COVID-19. The chain carries TRBV7-3 and TRBJ2-1; TRBD2 is a possible D gene (7 bases). This chain's CDR3 is CASSLGGGRYNEQFF. In DNA, the CDR3 is TGTGCCAGCAGCTTAGGCGGGGGCCGCTACAATGAGCAGTTCTTC. Full variable domain (outside the CDR3, taken from reference TRBV7-3 and TRBJ2-1): GAGVSQTPSNKVTEKGKYVELRCDPISGHTALYWYRQSLGQGPEFLIYFQGTGAADDSGLPNDRFFAVRPEGSVSTLKIQRTERGDSAVYLCASSLGGGRYNEQFFGPGTRLTVL.